Listed here is a single T cell receptor (beta chain). The entry originates in a study of blood T cell repertoires in COVID-19. Across the whole study: Some COVID-19 samples were acute and others convalescent; all came from the United States, Italy and Spain. Sample material is recorded as cDNA or gDNA derived from T cells, B-cell-depleted T cells, or PBMCs.

Source study methods: Amplification of reference gene primers was used by the study to estimate nucleated cell counts. Generated by immunoSEQ multiplex PCR, the TCRdb table keeps only in-frame clones and is missing some. The V and J calls and clone size come from that table; D and trimming were worked out from the DNA. The table lists around 160,000 clones, approximately 82% of them singletons. CDR1 is SGHTA, CDR2 FQGNSA, per germline. The CDR3 runs to 15 residues. The V and J ends lost 1 base and 7 bases, in that order; junction bases with no gene match: 5. Sequencing was carried out using peripheral blood. The V and J genes are TRBV7-2 and TRBJ2-1, with 9 bases lining up with TRBD2. The sequence came from a human donor with acute or convalescent COVID-19. The donor label of this sample is uncertain. The CDR3 reads CASSLDEAGGNEQFF. DNA of the CDR3: TGTGCCAGCAGCTTAGATGAGGCGGGGGGGAATGAGCAGTTCTTC.